Listed here are 23 T cell receptor beta chains from one sample, sequenced in a study of regulatory T cells in long-lasting Graves disease. Indicated time point: newly diagnosed GD, antithyroid drugs for less than 3 months. Isolated PBMC RNA provided the starting material for the TCR library. Investigators prepared the TCR beta libraries by applying iRepertoire HTBI primers and Arm-PCR of CDR3 regions. One entry per CDR3 protein, called by TCRdb with MiXCR from the multiplex PCR reads. The sample shows 440,000 or so distinct CDR3 sequences, approximately 15% of them seen only once. A further study also used this sample, focusing on T cells in Graves' hyperthyroidism and ophthalmopathy.

Specimen: peripheral blood mononuclear cells (PBMCs), collected at new diagnosis, from a patient treated with antithyroid drugs. All receptors derive from a woman aged 25 to 39 with Graves disease.

This clonotype appeared many times. V usage is TRBV20-1 and J usage is TRBJ2-3; no reliable D call. This CDR3 region has 13 residues. Trimming took 4 bases from V and 5 from J, leaving 13 bases between them. The germline gives CDR1 DFQATT, CDR2 SNEGSKA (reference sequence). CDR3 in amino acids: CSAITPGLDTQYF. The CDR3 DNA reads TGCAGTGCTATTACCCCGGGCCTAGATACGCAGTATTTT.

This clonotype was detected ten times or more. This chain joins TRBV20-1 and TRBJ2-7; 16 bases are shared with TRBD2. Germline-derived CDR1 and CDR2 are DFQATT and SNEGSKA (reference sequence). The CDR3 covers 18 residues. The V segment lost 1 base and the J segment 2 bases; nucleotides outside the gene matches: 8. CDR3 DNA: TGCAGTGCTAGAGTCCCGGGACTAGCGGGAGGGCCAACCTACGAGCAGTACTTC. Amino acids: CSARVPGLAGGPTYEQYF.

This chain links TRBV5-1 with TRBJ2-4, with D possibly matching TRBD1 (7 bases). Trimming pared 4 bases from V and 7 bases from J, leaving 18 bases between. Germline assignment: CDR1 SGHRS and CDR2 YFSETQ. The CDR3 spans 15 residues. The CDR3 nucleotides read TGCGCCAGCAGCCCCCGGGGGACAGCGAGGAACATTCAGTACTTC. Translating it yields CASSPRGTARNIQYF. The full variable domain, in which reference TRBV5-1 and TRBJ2-4 provide the parts outside the CDR3, is KAGVTQTPRYLIKTRGQQVTLSCSPISGHRSVSWYQQTPGQGLQFLFEYFSETQRNKGNFPGRFSGRQFSNSRSEMNVSTLELGDSALYLCASSPRGTARNIQYFGAGTRLSVL.

This clonotype was seen repeatedly, ten times or more. This chain uses TRBV6-1 with TRBJ1-5; possible D gene TRBD1, 5 bases. Trimming shortened V by 1 base and J by 2 bases, and 15 bases separated the two germline ends. The CDR3 is made up of 17 amino acids. The germline gives CDR1 MNHNS, CDR2 SASEGT. The CDR3 nucleotides are TGTGCCAGCAGTGAAGTAAGGGGAAAACAGGGCAATCAGCCCCAGCATTTT. Translation: CASSEVRGKQGNQPQHF.

This clonotype was counted a single time. This chain connects TRBV19 to TRBJ1-5; 8 bases line up with TRBD1. Germline V gives CDR1 LNHDA, CDR2 SQIVND (reference sequence). This CDR3 is built from 15 residues. The junction had 13 bases not matched to a gene; V was cut back by 8 bases and J by 7 bases. DNA for the CDR3: TGTGCCAGTTCCTCGACAGGGGATTCACGACAGCCCCAGCATTTT. Translation gives CASSSTGDSRQPQHF.

Concerning this clonotype itself: One base away lies a much larger clone, so this may be a sequencing read error. V is TRBV20-1 and J is TRBJ1-1; TRBD1 matches at 7 bases. The CDR3 sequence is 12 residues long. Germline CDR1 is DFQATT and CDR2 is SNEGSKA (reference sequence). The chain's CDR3 is CSPSDRDTEAFF. The CDR3, as DNA: TGCAGTCCTAGTGACAGGGACACTGAAGCTTTCTTT.

There are a few counts of this clonotype. The gene calls are TRBV5-6 and TRBJ1-4; D unresolved. CDR3 length equals 16 residues. V gave up 0 bases and J gave up 10 bases, with 19 bases separating them. Germline V lookup: CDR1 SGHDT, CDR2 YYEEEE. DNA of the CDR3: TGTGCCAGCAGCTTGGATGGGAGCGCGGGTCGGGTAAAACTGTTTTTT. Amino acid sequence: CASSLDGSAGRVKLFF.

To note about this clonotype: A far larger clone is just one base off, so this is likely a read error. The chain employs TRBV20-1 and TRBJ2-1; D gene ambiguous. CDR3 length: 14 amino acids. Trimming removed 6 bases at V and 10 bases at J, with 22 bases between. CDR1 and CDR2 (germline): DFQATT, SNEGSKA (reference sequence). In DNA, the CDR3 is TGCAGTGCCTCGGCGGAAGCGTCTTACTACGAGCAGTTCTTC. This translates into CSASAEASYYEQFF.

This clonotype was counted ten times or more. The chain employs TRBV5-8 and TRBJ2-1; TRBD2 agrees at 9 bases. The CDR3 has 14 residues. The trim removed 4 bases at V and 4 bases at J, leaving 3 bases unmatched. Looked up from germline, CDR1 is SGHTS and CDR2 is YDEGEE. The CDR3, as DNA: TGTGCCAGCAGCAAAGGACTAGCGTACAATGAGCAGTTCTTC. Its protein product is CASSKGLAYNEQFF.

The sample holds a few counts of this clonotype. V gene TRBV20-1 combines with J gene TRBJ1-5, with 7 nucleotides matching TRBD1. The CDR3 runs 16 residues. V lost 1 base, J lost 2 bases, and 8 bases stayed unmatched. Germline assignment: CDR1 DFQATT and CDR2 SNEGSKA (reference sequence). CDR3 nucleotides: TGCAGTGCTAGAGGGATGGACAGGCTTGGCAATCAGCCCCAGCATTTT. This gives the protein CSARGMDRLGNQPQHF.

Comment on this clonotype: Just one base apart from a much larger clone, this may be a read error. The rearrangement joins TRBV7-8 to TRBJ2-1, with no clear D. Looked up from germline, CDR1 is SGHVS and CDR2 is FQNEAQ. This CDR3 is built from 15 residues. CDR3: CASSLASVAYNERFF. CDR3 sequence (DNA): TGTGCCAGCAGCTTAGCGAGCGTAGCCTACAATGAGCGGTTCTTC.

This clonotype is a singleton in its sample. A read error may explain this, as a much larger clone is one base away. This sequence joins TRBV27 and TRBJ1-5; the D gene is possibly TRBD1 (5 bases). The CDR3 consists of 14 residues. Trimming cost V 5 bases and J 1 base, with 9 bases left between them. Germline CDR1 and CDR2: MNHEY and SMNVEV (reference sequence). The chain's CDR3 is CASSASGSNQPQHF. DNA for the CDR3: TGTGCCAGCAGTGCTTCAGGGAGCAATCAGCCCCAGCATTTT.

Only a few counts were recorded for this clonotype. The chain carries TRBV7-9 and TRBJ1-3; no clear D. The CDR3 totals 15 residues. Trimming removed 2 bases from V and 0 bases from J, with 8 bases in between. Germline CDR1 and CDR2: SEHNR and FQNEAQ (reference sequence). In nucleotides, the CDR3 is TGTGCCAGCAGCTTATTAGGGCTCTCTGGAAACACCATATATTTT. Translating it yields CASSLLGLSGNTIYF.

The rearrangement uses TRBV5-7 and TRBJ2-1; no firm D call. TRBV5-7 is an ORF; its function is uncertain. The CDR3 sequence is 19 residues long. Trimming removed 3 bases from V and 4 bases from J, with 26 bases in between. The DNA for the CDR3 is TGTGCCAGCAGCTCCCTGGGCCTCCCCCGTACCATCGATTACAATGAGCAGTTCTTC. Translated, it gives CASSSLGLPRTIDYNEQFF.

This clonotype was recorded many times. The V call is TRBV20-1, the J call TRBJ1-6; tentative D call: TRBD1 (6 bases). Germline CDR1 DFQATT, CDR2 SNEGSKA (reference sequence). Trimming stripped 6 bases from V and 7 bases from J, with 19 bases between. The CDR3 is 15 residues long. This chain's CDR3 is CSARRDRRINSPLHF. The CDR3 bases are TGCAGTGCCAGACGTGACAGGAGGATCAATTCACCCCTCCACTTT.

With regard to this clonotype: A far larger clone lies a single base away; this is likely a read error. The genes are TRBV6-4 and TRBJ1-3; 8 nucleotides match TRBD1. This CDR3 contains 15 residues. Germline CDR1 is MRHNA and CDR2 is SNTAGT. The CDR3 protein is CAILLDRGSGSTIYF. CDR3 nucleotide sequence: TGTGCCATCCTCCTTGACAGGGGCTCTGGAAGCACCATATATTTT.

This clonotype was seen many times. The chain links TRBV28 to TRBJ2-2; a possible D gene is TRBD1 (6 bases). The CDR3 runs 15 residues. Germline CDR1 and CDR2: MDHEN and SYDVKM. Trimming took 5 bases from V and 5 from J, leaving 15 bases between them. The CDR3 reads CASSDPTGSTGELFF. In DNA form, the CDR3 reads TGTGCCAGCAGTGACCCCACAGGGTCGACCGGGGAGCTGTTTTTT.

This clonotype has a count of ten or more. V gene TRBV28 combines with J gene TRBJ2-7; no clear D gene. This CDR3 is 13 amino acids long. CDR1 and CDR2 from the germline V gene are MDHEN and SYDVKM. V was shortened by 6 bases and J by 2 bases, with 11 bases between the two germline ends. In DNA form, the CDR3 reads TGTGCCAGCAGACCAGGCCAGACCTACGAGCAGTACTTC. This sequence encodes CASRPGQTYEQYF. The variable domain in full, completed from reference TRBV28 and TRBJ2-7, reads DVKVTQSSRYLVKRTGEKVFLECVQDMDHENMFWYRQDPGLGLRLIYFSYDVKMKEKGDIPEGYSVSREKKERFSLILESASTNQTSMYLCASRPGQTYEQYFGPGTRLTVT.

This clonotype was seen a handful of times. The chain is built from TRBV20-1 and TRBJ1-5, with D possibly matching TRBD1 (5 bases). CDR1 DFQATT and CDR2 SNEGSKA come from the germline V gene (reference sequence). V was trimmed by 3 bases and J by 0 bases, leaving 9 bases between them. This CDR3 spans 14 amino acids. Here the CDR3 reads CSAREDNSNQPQHF. CDR3 bases: TGCAGTGCTAGGGAGGACAATAGCAATCAGCCCCAGCATTTT.

This clonotype was recorded many times. This sequence joins TRBV3-1 and TRBJ1-1, with TRBD1 matching over 7 bases. In germline, CDR1 is LGHDT, CDR2 YNNKEL (reference sequence). CDR3 length equals 18 residues. V lost 4 bases and J lost 2; bases outside the gene matches: 16. The CDR3, as DNA: TGTGCCAGCAGCCCCTTACCGACAGGGTTTGATTCCAACACTGAAGCTTTCTTT. Translation gives CASSPLPTGFDSNTEAFF.

This clonotype was picked up many times. The V gene is TRBV11-3, the J gene TRBJ2-1; weak D call: TRBD2 (5 bases). The CDR3 runs to 12 residues. From germline, CDR1 is SGHNT and CDR2 YENEEA. V dropped 3 bases and J dropped 10 bases, with 10 bases sitting between them. The CDR3 DNA sequence: TGTGCCAGCAGCTTCGACCCGGGGGAGCAGTTCTTC. Residues: CASSFDPGEQFF.

Comments on this clonotype: A clone one base away is much larger, so this may be a read error. The chain has TRBV7-9 and TRBJ2-1; D is possibly TRBD1 or TRBD2 (5 bases each). The CDR3 is 13 amino acids. Germline loops: CDR1 SEHNR, CDR2 FQNEAQ (reference sequence). The germline V and J ends were trimmed by 10 bases and 10 bases, with 20 bases remaining between them. This CDR3 is CAIARDGSYEQFF. The DNA of the CDR3 is TGTGCCATTGCGAGGGACGGATCCTACGAGCAGTTCTTC.

There are a few counts of this clonotype. The chain links TRBV5-1 to TRBJ2-7, with D hard to call. Germline values: CDR1 SGHRS, CDR2 YFSETQ. The CDR3 has 14 residues. V dropped 7 bases and J dropped 2 bases, with 16 bases sitting between them. CDR3 sequence: CASSNSSLTYEQYF. CDR3 sequence (DNA): TGCGCCAGCTCCAATTCGAGCTTAACCTACGAGCAGTACTTC.